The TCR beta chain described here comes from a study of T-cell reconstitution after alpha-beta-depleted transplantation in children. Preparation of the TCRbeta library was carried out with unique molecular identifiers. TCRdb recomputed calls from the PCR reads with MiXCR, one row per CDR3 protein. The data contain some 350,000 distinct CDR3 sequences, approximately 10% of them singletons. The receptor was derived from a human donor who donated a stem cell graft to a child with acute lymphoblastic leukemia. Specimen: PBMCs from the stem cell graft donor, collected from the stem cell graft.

The CDR3 bases are TGTGCCAGCAGTCCGCGGGCGGATACCTACGAGCAGTACTTC. Protein sequence: CASSPRADTYEQYF. J is TRBJ2-7 and V is TRBV27, with a weak D call TRBD2 (5 bases). This CDR3 contains 14 residues. Between the trimmed V and J ends, which lost 5 bases and 2 bases, there was a span of 13 bases. Germline lookup yields CDR1 MNHEY and CDR2 SMNVEV (reference sequence).